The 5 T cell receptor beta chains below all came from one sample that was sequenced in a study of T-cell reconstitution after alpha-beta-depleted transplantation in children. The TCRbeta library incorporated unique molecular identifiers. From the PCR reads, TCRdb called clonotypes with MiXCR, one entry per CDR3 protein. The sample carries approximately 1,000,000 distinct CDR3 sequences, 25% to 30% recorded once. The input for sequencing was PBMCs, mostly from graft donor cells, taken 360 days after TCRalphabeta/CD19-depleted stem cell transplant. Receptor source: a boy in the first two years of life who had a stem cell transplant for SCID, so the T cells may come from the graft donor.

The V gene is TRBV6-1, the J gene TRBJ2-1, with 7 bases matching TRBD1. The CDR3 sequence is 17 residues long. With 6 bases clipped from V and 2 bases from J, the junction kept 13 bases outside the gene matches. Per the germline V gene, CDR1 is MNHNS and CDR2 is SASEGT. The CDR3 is CASRHLTTGLAYNEQFF. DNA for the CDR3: TGTGCCAGCAGGCACTTGACGACAGGGCTTGCCTACAATGAGCAGTTCTTC.

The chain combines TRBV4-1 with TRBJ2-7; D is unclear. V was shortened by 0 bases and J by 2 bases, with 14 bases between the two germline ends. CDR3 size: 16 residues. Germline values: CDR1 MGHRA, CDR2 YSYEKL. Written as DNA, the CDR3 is TGCGCCAGCAGCCAAGAACCCCTCTATGGAGCCTACGAGCAGTACTTC. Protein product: CASSQEPLYGAYEQYF.

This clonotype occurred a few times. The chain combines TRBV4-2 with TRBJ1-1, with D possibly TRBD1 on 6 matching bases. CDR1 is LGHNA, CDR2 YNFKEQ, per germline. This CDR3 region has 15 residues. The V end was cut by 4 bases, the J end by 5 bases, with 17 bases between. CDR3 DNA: TGTGCCAGCAGCCTGCAGGGGAGGGAAGAAACTGAAGCTTTCTTT. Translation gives CASSLQGREETEAFF.

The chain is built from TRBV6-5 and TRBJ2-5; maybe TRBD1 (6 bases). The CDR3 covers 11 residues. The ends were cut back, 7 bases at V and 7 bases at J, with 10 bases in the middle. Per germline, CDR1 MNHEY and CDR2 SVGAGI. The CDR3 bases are TGTGCCAGCACCCAAGGGGGGACCCAGTACTTC. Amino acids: CASTQGGTQYF.

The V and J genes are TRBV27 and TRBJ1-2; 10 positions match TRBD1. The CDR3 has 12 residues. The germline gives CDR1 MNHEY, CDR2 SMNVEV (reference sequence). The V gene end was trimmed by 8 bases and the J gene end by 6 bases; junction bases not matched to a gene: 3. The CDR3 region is CASGDRGHGYTF. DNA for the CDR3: TGTGCCAGCGGAGACAGGGGGCATGGCTACACCTTC.